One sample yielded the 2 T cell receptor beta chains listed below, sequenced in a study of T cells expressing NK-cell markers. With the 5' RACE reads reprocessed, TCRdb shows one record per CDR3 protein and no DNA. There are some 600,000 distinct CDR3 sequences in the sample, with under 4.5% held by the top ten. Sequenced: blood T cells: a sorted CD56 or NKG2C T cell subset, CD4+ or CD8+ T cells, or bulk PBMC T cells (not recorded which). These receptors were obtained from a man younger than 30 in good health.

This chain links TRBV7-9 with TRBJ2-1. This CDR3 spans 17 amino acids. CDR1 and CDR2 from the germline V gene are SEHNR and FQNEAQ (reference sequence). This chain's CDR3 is CASSERRDVRGWNEQFF.

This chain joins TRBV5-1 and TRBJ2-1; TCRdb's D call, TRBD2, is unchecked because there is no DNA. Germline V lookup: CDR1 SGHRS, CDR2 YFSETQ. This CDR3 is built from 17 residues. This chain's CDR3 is CASSSPSAKSSYNEQFF. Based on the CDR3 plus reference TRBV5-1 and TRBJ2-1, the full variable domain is KAGVTQTPRYLIKTRGQQVTLSCSPISGHRSVSWYQQTPGQGLQFLFEYFSETQRNKGNFPGRFSGRQFSNSRSEMNVSTLELGDSALYLCASSSPSAKSSYNEQFFGPGTRLTVL.